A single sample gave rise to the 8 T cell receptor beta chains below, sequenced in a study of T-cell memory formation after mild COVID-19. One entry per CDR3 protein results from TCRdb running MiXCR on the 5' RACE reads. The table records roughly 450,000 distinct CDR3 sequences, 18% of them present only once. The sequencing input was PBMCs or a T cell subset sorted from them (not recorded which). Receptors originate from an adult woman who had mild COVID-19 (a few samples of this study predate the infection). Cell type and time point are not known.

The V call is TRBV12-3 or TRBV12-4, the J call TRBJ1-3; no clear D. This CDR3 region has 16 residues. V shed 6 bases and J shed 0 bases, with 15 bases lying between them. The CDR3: CASSPGRLRSGNTIYF. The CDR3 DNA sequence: TGTGCCAGCAGCCCCGGGCGGTTACGCTCTGGAAACACCATATATTTT.

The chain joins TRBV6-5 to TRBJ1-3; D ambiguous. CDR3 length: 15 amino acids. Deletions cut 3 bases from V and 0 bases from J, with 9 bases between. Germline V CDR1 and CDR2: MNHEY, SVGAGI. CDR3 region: CASSYRRVSGNTIYF. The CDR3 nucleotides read TGTGCCAGCAGTTATAGAAGAGTCTCTGGAAACACCATATATTTT.

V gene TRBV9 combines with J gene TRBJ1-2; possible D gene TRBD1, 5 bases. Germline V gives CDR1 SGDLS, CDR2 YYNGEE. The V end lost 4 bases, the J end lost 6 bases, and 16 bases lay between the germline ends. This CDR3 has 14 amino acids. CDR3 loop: CASSPGTLVHGYTF. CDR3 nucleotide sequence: TGTGCCAGCAGCCCGGGGACCCTGGTGCATGGCTACACCTTC.

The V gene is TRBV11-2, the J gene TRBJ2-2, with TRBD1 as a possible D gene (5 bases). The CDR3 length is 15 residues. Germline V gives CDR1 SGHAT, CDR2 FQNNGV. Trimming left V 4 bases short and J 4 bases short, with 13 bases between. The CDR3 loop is CASSYLTGFTGELFF. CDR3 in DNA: TGTGCCAGCAGCTACCTCACAGGTTTCACCGGGGAGCTGTTTTTT. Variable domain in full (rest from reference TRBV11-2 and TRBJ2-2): EAGVAQSPRYKIIEKRQSVAFWCNPISGHATLYWYQQILGQGPKLLIQFQNNGVVDDSQLPKDRFSAERLKGVDSTLKIQPAKLEDSAVYLCASSYLTGFTGELFFGEGSRLTVL.

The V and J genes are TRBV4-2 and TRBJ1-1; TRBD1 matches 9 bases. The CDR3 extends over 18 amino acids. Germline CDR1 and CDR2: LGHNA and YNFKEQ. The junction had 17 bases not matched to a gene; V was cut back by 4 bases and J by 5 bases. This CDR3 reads CASSLEKDGTGWLTEAFF. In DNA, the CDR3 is TGTGCCAGCAGCCTAGAGAAGGACGGGACAGGGTGGTTGACTGAAGCTTTCTTT.

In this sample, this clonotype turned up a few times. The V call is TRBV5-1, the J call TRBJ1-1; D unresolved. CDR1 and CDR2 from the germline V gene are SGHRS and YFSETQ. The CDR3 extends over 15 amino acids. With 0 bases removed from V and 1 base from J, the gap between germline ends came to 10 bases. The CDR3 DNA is TGCGCCAGCAGCTTGGAAGGCAGTAGGAACACTGAAGCTTTCTTT. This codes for CASSLEGSRNTEAFF.

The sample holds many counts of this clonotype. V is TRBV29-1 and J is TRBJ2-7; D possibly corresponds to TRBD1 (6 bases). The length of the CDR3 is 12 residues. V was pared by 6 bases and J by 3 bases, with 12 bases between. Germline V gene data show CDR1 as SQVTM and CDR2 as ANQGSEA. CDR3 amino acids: CSVLQGGYEQYF. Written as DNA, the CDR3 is TGCAGCGTACTACAGGGTGGCTACGAGCAGTACTTC.

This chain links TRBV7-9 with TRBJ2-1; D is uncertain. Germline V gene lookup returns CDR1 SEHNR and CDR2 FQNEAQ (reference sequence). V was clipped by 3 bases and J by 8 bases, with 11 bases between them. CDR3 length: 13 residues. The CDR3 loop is CASSFRSSHEQFF. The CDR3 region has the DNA TGTGCCAGCAGCTTTAGATCGAGTCATGAGCAGTTCTTC.